This T cell receptor beta chain stems from a study of blood T cells in healthy people across ages. The CDR3 has 17 residues. Germline trimming cut 0 bases from V and 3 bases from J; bases unmatched to any gene: 5. CDR1 is SGHTA and CDR2 is FQGNSA in the germline V gene. For the second PCR, which ran for roughly 7 to 11 cycles, a sample-barcoded 5' primer and a J-beta primer mix were used. Carrying 12 random nucleotides, a template-switch adaptor labeled each individual cDNA molecule. TCRdb passed the 5' RACE reads through MiXCR, listing each CDR3 protein once. The data show fewer than 1.5 million distinct CDR3 sequences, 40% to 50% seen once. This clonotype was seen only a few times.

The TCR sequence derives from a woman younger than 30 in good health. What was sequenced was blood. The J gene is TRBJ2-2, the V gene TRBV7-2, with 9 bases aligning to TRBD2. CDR3 in DNA: TGTGCCAGCAGCTTAGCGGCTAGCGGGACATACACCGGGGAGCTGTTTTTT. This codes for CASSLAASGTYTGELFF.